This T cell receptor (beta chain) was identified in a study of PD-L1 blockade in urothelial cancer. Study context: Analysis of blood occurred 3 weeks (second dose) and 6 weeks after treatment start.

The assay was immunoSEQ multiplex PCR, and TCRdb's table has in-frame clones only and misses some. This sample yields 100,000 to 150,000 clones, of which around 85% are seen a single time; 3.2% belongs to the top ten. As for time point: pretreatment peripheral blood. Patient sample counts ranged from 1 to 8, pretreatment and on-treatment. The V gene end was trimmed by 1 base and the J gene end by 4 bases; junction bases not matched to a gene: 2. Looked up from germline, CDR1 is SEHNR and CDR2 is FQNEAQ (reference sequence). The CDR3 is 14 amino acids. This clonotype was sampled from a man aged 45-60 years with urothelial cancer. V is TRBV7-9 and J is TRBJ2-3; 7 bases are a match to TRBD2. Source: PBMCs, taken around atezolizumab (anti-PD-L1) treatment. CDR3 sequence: CASSLGGGSDTQYF. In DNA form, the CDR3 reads TGTGCCAGCAGCTTAGGGGGGGGATCAGATACGCAGTATTTT.